The T cell receptor (beta chain) under discussion was sequenced for a study of identical twins (TCRdb year 2016). For context, the study as a whole: To test whether fetal clonotypes persist, the study used deep sequencing on TCR alpha and beta repertoires from monozygotic twins, unrelated adults of various ages, and cord blood. To rule out contamination, the twin experiments were replicated at different times with different library preparation protocols. Broad study findings and their caveats: Out-of-frame TCR alpha sequences shared between twins showed an excess of low generation-probability sequences compared with coincidental sharing between unrelated individuals. Because the same donors could not be followed over many years, the conclusions depended on cross-sectional statistical analysis. Fewer insertions were carried by abundant cord blood beta clonotypes, a similar but weaker trend appeared in young adult naive repertoires, and no such trend appeared in memory repertoires. Out-of-frame TCR alpha sharing in monozygotic twins was systematically underestimated by recombination models, whereas sharing between unrelated individuals was in agreement with the recombination models. Invariant T cells such as MAIT and iNKT could partly confound zero-insertion analyses, though diverse VJ usage argued against this for most clonotypes. Excess twin sharing in beta out-of-frame sequences was weaker because fewer shared sequences lowered the signal-to-noise ratio.

This clonotype was counted between two and nine times. No cognate antigen has been identified for it. Qualities for individual bases were not recorded, and no much larger clone is one base off. Every donor was a healthy Caucasian. The twin cohort consisted of three pairs of female monozygotic twins, all aged roughly 18 to 29 years. Peripheral blood mononuclear cells were used as the source from which RNA for TCR libraries was isolated. The junction carries 9 bases between V and J, which are trimmed by 0 bases and 4 bases respectively. Measured from the cysteine to the phenylalanine, the CDR3 is 14 residues long. Only the CDR3 DNA is retained, 42 bases long and in frame from the first base. The CDR1 and CDR2 encoded by the germline V gene are SGHDN and FVKESK. The receptor library was made with 5' RACE. The instrument given in TCRdb is Illumina HiSeq 2000. Template switching introduced a universal primer binding site; the final cDNA contained a unique molecular identifier, enabling accurate counting of TCR cDNA molecules. Specific primers in the conserved constant-segment region were used to synthesize first-strand cDNA for TCR alpha and beta chains. Each cDNA library was double barcoded, with a SMART-Mk sample barcode plus Illumina barcodes, to control for contamination. TruSeq adapter sequences along with Illumina sample barcodes were introduced in two successive PCR steps. The Illumina HiSeq platform was used with custom primers to sequence TCR alpha and beta cDNA libraries. The published analysis was carried out like this. MiGEC processed the raw reads to extract unique molecular identifiers, while MiXCR was used to determine the CDR3 positions. Recombination models were inferred per individual with the repgenHMM and IGoR tools using an EM algorithm. Shared clonotype analysis was performed with the tcR package in R, normalizing sharing by the product of cloneset sizes. To study raw recombination without the effects of thymic and clonal selection, out-of-frame nonproductive sequences were analyzed. The public reads were reprocessed in TCRdb via fastp at Q25 and MiXCR, keeping in-frame beta chains. All rows with the same CDR3 protein become a single entry with the most common DNA and genes. The V and J calls follow TCRdb's processing rather than the paper's. The sample includes some 790,000 distinct CDR3 sequences, with about 18% observed a single time. Of the sample, around 12% falls within the top ten clones.

The same data also contributed to another study, on T cells expressing NK-cell markers. The second study also describes: Fewer than ten donors provided sorted CD3+CD56+NKG2C+, CD3+CD56+NKG2C- and CD3+CD56-NKG2C+ T-cell subsets, whose TCR beta-chain repertoires were profiled. Among the eight sequenced donors, only one was HCMV-seronegative, while the other seven were HCMV-seropositive. To restrict sorting to alphabetaTCR-expressing T cells, an anti-gammadeltaTCR antibody was added in several experiments. In several donors, the dominant CD3+CD56+NKG2C+ clonotypes were among the top 10 CD8+ clonotypes and accounted for about 1.0-7.5% of CD8+ T cells. Those dominant clonotypes were again the most abundant among CD3+CD56-NKG2C+ cells in a few donors, at roughly 25-60.1%. Whether the expanded NKG2C-expressing T cell clones were specific for HCMV antigens was left unclear. The study sequenced eight donors, all healthy volunteers chosen at random: three men and five women. A commercial ELISA kit detecting HCMV-specific IgG in serum was used to determine HCMV serostatus. For several donors, bulk peripheral blood T-cell repertoires were also sequenced from unsorted PBMC. MIGEC was used to demultiplex reads and group reads by UMI, and MiTCR was used to assemble and quantify clonotypes. To remove erroneous sequences, TCR cDNA sequences were retained only when supported by two or more reads. Downstream repertoire analysis used the tcR package, and clonotypes were matched across fractions by CDR3 nucleotide sequence plus V segment. Antigen specificity was annotated against VDJdb with VDJmatch, allowing one amino acid substitution in CDR3.

Sequencing was performed on PBMCs. This sequence originates from a woman younger than 30 in good health. The chain joins TRBV14 to TRBJ1-2, with no reliable assignment of the D segment. The nucleotide sequence is given as TGTGCCAGCAGCCAAGATCGGGATGGCTATGGCTACACCTTC. Its protein is CASSQDRDGYGYTF.